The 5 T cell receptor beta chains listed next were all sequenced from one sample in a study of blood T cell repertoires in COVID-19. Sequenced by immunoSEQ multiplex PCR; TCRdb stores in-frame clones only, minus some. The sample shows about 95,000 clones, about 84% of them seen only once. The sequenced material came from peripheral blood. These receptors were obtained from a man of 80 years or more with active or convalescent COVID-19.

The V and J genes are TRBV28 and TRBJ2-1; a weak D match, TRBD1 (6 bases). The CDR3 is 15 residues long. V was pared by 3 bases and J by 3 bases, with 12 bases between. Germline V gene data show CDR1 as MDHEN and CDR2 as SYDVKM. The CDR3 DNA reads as TGTGCCAGCAGTTTTGCCGGACAGTTCTACAATGAGCAGTTCTTC. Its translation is CASSFAGQFYNEQFF.

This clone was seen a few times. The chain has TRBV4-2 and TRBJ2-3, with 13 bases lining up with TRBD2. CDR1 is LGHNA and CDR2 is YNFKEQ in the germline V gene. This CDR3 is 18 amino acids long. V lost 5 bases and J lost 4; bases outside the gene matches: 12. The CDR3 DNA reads TGTGCCAGCAGCAAAAGGGGGACTAGCGGGGACGGCGCAGATACGCAGTATTTT. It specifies CASSKRGTSGDGADTQYF.

Here the CDR3 reads CATSPKRQETNYGYTF. CDR3 sequence (DNA): TGTGCCACCAGCCCCAAGCGACAGGAGACTAACTATGGCTACACCTTC. The chain carries TRBV15 and TRBJ1-2, with D tentatively TRBD1 (6 bases). The CDR3 runs 16 residues. The ends were cut back, 5 bases at V and 0 bases at J, with 16 bases in the middle. Germline CDR1 reads LNHNV; CDR2 reads YYDKDF (reference sequence).

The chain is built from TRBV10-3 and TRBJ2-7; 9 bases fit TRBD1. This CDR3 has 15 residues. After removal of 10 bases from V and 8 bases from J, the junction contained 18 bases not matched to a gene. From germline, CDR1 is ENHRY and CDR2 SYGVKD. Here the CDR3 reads CATIQGARSLSKQYF. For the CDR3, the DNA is TGTGCCACAATACAGGGGGCGCGGTCCCTATCTAAGCAGTACTTC.

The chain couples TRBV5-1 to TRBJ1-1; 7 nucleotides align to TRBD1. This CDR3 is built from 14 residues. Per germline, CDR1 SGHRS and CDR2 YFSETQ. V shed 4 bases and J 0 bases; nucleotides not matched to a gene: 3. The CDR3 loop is CASSNGQVNTEAFF. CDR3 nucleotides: TGCGCCAGCAGCAATGGACAGGTGAACACTGAAGCTTTCTTT.